This T cell receptor beta chain was profiled in a study of molecular identifiers for immune sequencing clone quantification. Details on this clonotype: A read error may explain this, as a much larger clone is one base away.

One entry per CDR3 protein, called by TCRdb with MiXCR from the PCR reads. The sample includes 400,000 to 600,000 distinct CDR3 sequences, about a quarter of them seen just once. The V gene lost 8 bases and the J gene lost 3 bases, with 11 bases spanning the gap. CDR3 length: 12 amino acids. The sequence derives from a human donor in good health. Some libraries in this study had Jurkat cell RNA spiked in. The rearrangement uses TRBV12-3 or TRBV12-4 and TRBJ2-7; D assignment may be TRBD1 or TRBD2 (5 bases each). Source material: naive CD8+ T cells from blood, with Jurkat cell RNA spiked in. Noted subset: FACS-sorted CD8+CD4-CCR7+CD45RA+ naive T cells. CDR3 residues: CASGLGVYEQYF. In nucleotides, the CDR3 is TGTGCCAGCGGCCTGGGGGTCTACGAGCAGTACTTC.